The subject of this entry is one TCR beta chain. Germline V gives CDR1 MDHEN, CDR2 SYDVKM. This CDR3 comprises 15 residues. V lost 0 bases and J 2 bases, leaving 9 bases between the germline ends. This entry belongs to a study of blood T cell repertoires in COVID-19. Study background: The United States, Italy and Spain were the sources of the acute and convalescent COVID-19 samples. Sources were T cells, B-cell-depleted T cells, or PBMCs; the material itself was cDNA or gDNA.

Authors' analysis steps: Amplification with reference gene primers provided the estimates of nucleated cell counts. Assay: immunoSEQ multiplex PCR; the TCRdb copy retains only in-frame clones and omits some. Clone size and the V and J calls come from that table; the DNA yielded D and trimming. The table has under 20,000 clones, approximately 91% seen once. Sequencing was carried out using peripheral blood. The J gene is TRBJ2-3, the V gene TRBV28; D perhaps matches TRBD2 (5 bases). The receptor comes from a human donor in a cohort sampled during active COVID-19. The CDR3 nucleotides are TGTGCCAGCAGTTTATGGGGGAGTTTCACAGATACGCAGTATTTT. It codes for CASSLWGSFTDTQYF.